This TCR beta chain emerged from a study of vaccination and CD4 T cells after COVID-19. Study in general: Control cultures, each given a CEFX pool, an HIV-1 Nef pool, or no peptide, were included.

A remark on this clonotype: Its antigen is still unknown.

Indicated treatment: approximately 9-day PBMC culture with coronavirus spike peptide pools or control peptides (ViraFEST assay). Via ViraFEST, peptide pools expanded antigen-specific T cells before TCR sequencing. Trimming took off 1 base at V and 2 bases at J, with 12 bases between the two ends. Germline loops: CDR1 SEHNR, CDR2 FQNEAQ (reference sequence). CDR3 size: 15 residues. Cultured CD4+ T-cell DNA underwent Oncomine TCR Beta short-read sequencing. TCRdb re-called the PCR reads through MiXCR, storing one row per CDR3 protein. The sample lists about 18,000 distinct CDR3 sequences; approximately 51% were seen once.

The TCR was taken from a human donor who had recovered from COVID-19. Sequenced: CD4+ T cells from blood, cultured in vitro. The rearrangement links TRBV7-9 to TRBJ2-7, with D possibly matching TRBD1 (6 bases). CDR3 DNA sequence: TGTGCCAGCAGCTTAGACAGGGCAAGACCCTACGAGCAGTACTTC. Residues: CASSLDRARPYEQYF.